A selection of T cell receptor beta chains follows, all from one sample in a study of T cells in Graves' hyperthyroidism and ophthalmopathy. TCRdb redid the calling of the multiplex PCR reads with MiXCR, one entry per CDR3 protein. The table includes over 450,000 distinct CDR3 sequences, around an eighth detected once. The sequenced material came from blood. All receptors derive from a woman aged 18-29 years with Graves' hyperthyroidism. Each CDR3 is given with its conserved first and last residue.

TRBV12-3/TRBV12-4 CASSLGTLANYGYTF
TRBV27 CASSSNGPTANYGYTF
TRBV7-9 CASSLMGNTEAFF
TRBV11-2 CASSLYWRPTSTDTQYF
TRBV4-1 CASGQVGTGGRETQYF
TRBV12-3/TRBV12-4 CASSTFSGRGVQETQYF
TRBV30 CAWRAIFPGQGFHREKLFF
TRBV7-8 CASSLNTGDQETQYF
TRBV20-1 CSARDQRGISYEQYF
TRBV7-8 CASSSPGTEAFF
TRBV6-6 CASSYSGKDSHEQYF
TRBV12-3/TRBV12-4 CASSLGEREWETQYF
TRBV6-1 CASSEAGGYQPQHF
TRBV28 CASSLRAAPYRPRSYEQYF
TRBV2 CASSETGFEQPQHF
TRBV20-1 CSAPPVGTGGRAFF
TRBV7-3 CASSKGGLAGGDEQFF
TRBV19 CASSSLPLYEQYF
TRBV12-3/TRBV12-4 CASSDGASGAYEQYF
TRBV7-9 CASSLAGTMNTEAFF
TRBV7-2 CASSETGYDYNEQFF
TRBV20-1 CSASRMWGRETTGELFF
TRBV5-1 CASRSLADQETQYF
TRBV27 CASSFRPDSNQPQHF
TRBV7-6 CASSLEWTGKTEAFF
TRBV6-1 CASSPGTDTQYF
TRBV29-1 CSVSPAGARDYGYTF
TRBV6-1 CASTSGQGAPFGANVLTF
TRBV18 CASSPPTYYNEQFF
TRBV3-1 CASSQEEGYGYTF
TRBV6-1 CASSDPGHRGMNTEAFF
TRBV20-1 CSARDPREADTQYF
TRBV7-2 CASSQAPLLNQPQHF
TRBV7-3 CASSRGAGLTDTQYF
TRBV28 CASSSWGATNYNEQFF
TRBV6-1 CATLPQGTGTEAFF
TRBV4-1 CASSQGVRDEQYF
TRBV19 CASRQGPGTDTQYF
TRBV6-1 CASSQKTSVMWEKLFF
TRBV7-3 CASSLGAYSNEQFF
TRBV24-1 CATSVGNYGYTF
TRBV12-5 CASGLDFGQGETQYF
TRBV6-1 CASSVIDTSGERNEQFF
TRBV12-3/TRBV12-4 CASSFEYQETQYF
TRBV5-4 CASSPGRAANTGELFF
TRBV7-3 CASSYQGGQPQHF
TRBV29-1 CSVVRDKNTEAFF
TRBV7-2 CASSLDAGDNSPLHF
TRBV7-7 CASSSRTSERETQYF
TRBV3-1 CASSQGTGIYGYTF
TRBV29-1 CSVAVAGAETQYF
TRBV12-3/TRBV12-4 CASEGAELAFF
TRBV24-1 CATSDPLRDPYGYTF
TRBV12-3/TRBV12-4 CASSLGGGRGTQYF
TRBV30 CAWMWTGNTEAFF